This T cell receptor beta chain was recorded in a study of T-cell reconstitution after alpha-beta-depleted transplantation in children. Study outcomes and limitations: It was newly produced T cells that mostly accounted for T-cell counts and diversity one year after transplant. Several hundred rapidly expanded clones from non-depleted graft cells reportedly supplied alpha-beta T cells about two months post-transplant. There were some patients whose high TCRbeta diversity at day 60 came from surviving recipient T cells and thymic progenitors.

The authors prepared the TCRbeta library with unique molecular identifiers. TCRdb re-analysed the PCR reads in MiXCR, keeping a single row per CDR3 protein. The table includes 450,000 to 550,000 distinct CDR3 sequences, roughly 11% detected once. Germline V gene sequence: CDR1 DFQATT, CDR2 SNEGSKA (reference sequence). The CDR3 is made up of 14 amino acids. V lost 2 bases and J lost 5, with 15 bases in between. For this clonotype: Its antigen is still unknown.

Material: PBMCs, mostly from graft donor cells, obtained 180 days after TCRalphabeta/CD19-depleted stem cell transplant. The clonotype originates from a female patient between 2 and 15 years old who had a stem cell transplant for aplastic anemia, so the T cells may come from the graft donor. The V gene is TRBV20-1, the J gene TRBJ2-5, with a possible D match to TRBD2 (6 bases). CDR3 bases: TGCAGTGCTAGAAGACTAGTACTGGTGGAGACCCAGTACTTC. Protein sequence: CSARRLVLVETQYF.